These 16 T cell receptor beta chains originate from one sample sequenced in a study of blood T cells in healthy people across ages. Primed by a sample-barcoded 5' primer and a J-beta primer mix, a second PCR proceeded for roughly 7 to 11 cycles. TCRdb reanalysed the 5' RACE reads using MiXCR and keeps one entry per CDR3 protein. Of 730,000 or so distinct CDR3 sequences listed, about 42% are singletons. Material: blood. The receptor set was obtained from a woman in her sixties in good health.

The rearrangement links TRBV20-1 to TRBJ2-3; 11 nucleotides agree with TRBD1. Trimming removed 1 base from V and 4 bases from J; junction bases left unmatched: 7. This CDR3 contains 16 residues. Per the germline V gene, CDR1 is DFQATT and CDR2 is SNEGSKA (reference sequence). CDR3 protein: CSARVLGQGAADTQYF. CDR3 DNA sequence: TGCAGTGCTAGAGTCCTCGGACAGGGGGCCGCAGATACGCAGTATTTT.

The gene calls are TRBV12-3 or TRBV12-4 and TRBJ1-4, with TRBD1 as a possible D gene (5 bases). The CDR3 sequence is 14 residues long. V was clipped by 3 bases and J by 7 bases, with 12 bases between them. The CDR3 sequence is CASSFAGLSEKLFF. The CDR3 bases are TGTGCCAGCAGTTTTGCAGGGTTAAGTGAAAAACTGTTTTTT.

This clonotype was observed at least ten times. V gene TRBV12-3 or TRBV12-4 combines with J gene TRBJ2-3, with D possibly TRBD2 on 6 matching bases. The CDR3 runs to 12 residues. V shed 6 bases and J shed 6 bases, with 10 bases lying between them. Here the CDR3 DNA reads TGTGCCAGCAGCATGACTAGGGATACGCAGTATTTT. Amino acid sequence: CASSMTRDTQYF.

This clonotype was counted many times. This chain joins TRBV3-1 and TRBJ2-7; D may be TRBD2 (5 bases). V was clipped by 0 bases and J by 2 bases, with 11 bases between them. This CDR3 is 15 amino acids long. Germline values: CDR1 LGHDT, CDR2 YNNKEL (reference sequence). CDR3: CASSQDPDYTYEQYF. For the CDR3, the DNA is TGTGCCAGCAGCCAAGATCCAGACTACACCTACGAGCAGTACTTC.

The chain has TRBV14 and TRBJ1-1, with D unclear. Germline CDR1 SGHDN, CDR2 FVKESK. The V and J ends lost 4 bases and 2 bases respectively, with 11 bases between them. The CDR3 totals 14 residues. DNA for the CDR3: TGTGCCAGCAGCCCTCACAGCCTTAACACTGAAGCTTTCTTT. Amino acids: CASSPHSLNTEAFF.

The rearrangement links TRBV20-1 to TRBJ2-1; D unresolved. CDR1 and CDR2 from the germline V gene are DFQATT and SNEGSKA (reference sequence). V was clipped by 0 bases and J by 6 bases, with 15 bases between them. The CDR3 consists of 15 residues. The CDR3, as DNA: TGCAGTGCTAGAGATGTAGTATCCTTAGGCAATGAGCAGTTCTTC. Translating it yields CSARDVVSLGNEQFF.

In regard to this clonotype: At one end, the junction sequence differs from germline, possibly due to a read error. The chain employs TRBV7-2 and TRBJ2-5; TRBD2 aligns across 10 bases. This CDR3 has 18 residues. The germline V gene has CDR1 SGHTA and CDR2 FQGNSA. CDR3 sequence (DNA): TGTGCCTGCAGCTTAGGGGTTTCGGGGACTAGCGTGCACAATGAGCAGTACTTC. This encodes CACSLGVSGTSVHNEQYF.

This clonotype is a singleton in its sample. The V gene is TRBV7-3, the J gene TRBJ2-3; D may be TRBD1 (6 bases). V gave up 4 bases and J gave up 2 bases, with 10 bases separating them. Germline V CDR1 and CDR2: SGHTA, FQGTGA. The CDR3 runs 14 residues. The DNA of the CDR3 is TGTGCCAGCAGCTCAGGACAGCCCACAGATACGCAGTATTTT. This sequence encodes CASSSGQPTDTQYF.

The genes are TRBV5-1 and TRBJ2-1; D gene uncertain. The CDR3 loop spans 12 amino acids. Germline V gene sequence: CDR1 SGHRS, CDR2 YFSETQ. With 7 bases removed from V and 5 bases from J, the gap between germline ends came to 10 bases. The CDR3 coding sequence is TGCGCCAGCGCCTACGCAAACAATGAGCAGTTCTTC. Translating gives CASAYANNEQFF.

This rearrangement joins TRBV7-3 to TRBJ2-1; D is undetermined. Germline V gene sequence: CDR1 SGHTA, CDR2 FQGTGA. V shed 1 base and J shed 0 bases, with 7 bases lying between them. The CDR3 sequence is 15 residues long. The CDR3 reads CASSLIMSSYNEQFF. Here the CDR3 DNA reads TGTGCCAGCAGCTTAATTATGAGCTCCTACAATGAGCAGTTCTTC.

CDR3 loop: CASSDSSGVYNYGYTF. CDR3 bases: TGTGCCAGCAGTGACTCGTCAGGGGTTTATAACTATGGCTACACCTTC. The rearrangement uses TRBV6-4 and TRBJ1-2, with D possibly matching TRBD1 (6 bases). Between the trimmed V and J ends, which lost 0 bases and 1 base, there was a span of 12 bases. Germline V gene sequence: CDR1 MRHNA, CDR2 SNTAGT. The CDR3 loop spans 16 amino acids.

This clonotype came up many times. The J gene is TRBJ2-1, the V gene TRBV4-1; D is unresolved. CDR3 size: 13 residues. Germline V CDR1 and CDR2: MGHRA, YSYEKL. V dropped 3 bases and J dropped 4 bases, with 7 bases sitting between them. The CDR3 region has the DNA TGCGCCAGCAGCCAGCAGGATTACAATGAGCAGTTCTTC. As protein: CASSQQDYNEQFF.

This clonotype turned up a few times. V and J are TRBV7-2 and TRBJ2-5; 10 bases match TRBD2. From germline, CDR1 is SGHTA and CDR2 FQGNSA. The CDR3 contains 15 residues. Losses at the gene ends were 3 bases for V and 5 bases for J; bases not matched to a gene: 6. The CDR3 DNA is TGTGCCAGCAGCTTTCGAAGCGGGGGGGGCGAGACCCAGTACTTC. Protein: CASSFRSGGGETQYF. The whole variable domain, remainder taken from reference TRBV7-2 and TRBJ2-5, is GAGVSQSPSNKVTEKGKDVELRCDPISGHTALYWYRQSLGQGLEFLIYFQGNSAPDKSGLPSDRFSAERTGGSVSTLTIQRTQQEDSAVYLCASSFRSGGGETQYFGPGTRLLVL.

This clonotype was seen a few times. The chain has TRBV12-3 or TRBV12-4 and TRBJ2-4, with no clear D. The V gene lost 3 bases and the J gene lost 8 bases, with 17 bases spanning the gap. The CDR3 covers 15 residues. The CDR3 is CASSLGTLSSDIQYF. The CDR3 DNA reads as TGTGCCAGCAGTTTGGGAACTCTATCTTCGGACATTCAGTACTTC.

V is TRBV20-1 and J is TRBJ2-7; the D is unclear. The CDR3 totals 12 residues. Germline V CDR1 and CDR2: DFQATT, SNEGSKA (reference sequence). V lost 5 bases and J 7 bases, leaving 15 bases between the germline ends. CDR3 DNA sequence: TGCAGTGCTCCTATCACCTACAATGAGCAGTACTTC. Amino acid sequence: CSAPITYNEQYF.

There are a few counts of this clonotype. The chain employs TRBV20-1 and TRBJ2-4; D unclear. V dropped 0 bases and J dropped 11 bases, with 8 bases sitting between them. This CDR3 has 11 residues. Germline V CDR1 and CDR2: DFQATT, SNEGSKA (reference sequence). The CDR3 sequence is CSARDMGFQYF. CDR3 bases: TGCAGTGCTAGAGATATGGGGTTTCAGTACTTC.